These 10 T cell receptor beta chains were sequenced from one sample in a study of T cell repertoires in cytomegalovirus infection. These receptors lack a known antigen. TCRdb re-analysed the reads in MiXCR, keeping a single row per CDR3 protein. The repertoire holds just over 450,000 distinct CDR3 sequences, with roughly 42% as singletons. Sample: cultured PBMCs, taken from culture after CMV antigen stimulation. Every receptor here comes from a human donor in good health (CMV status not recorded). Some clones in this sample may be carry-over from other donors' samples.

This chain uses TRBV6-2 or TRBV6-3 with TRBJ2-3, with 7 bases fitting TRBD1. The CDR3 sequence is 15 residues long. Germline assignment: CDR1 MNHEY and CDR2 SVGEGT. The V and J ends lost 10 bases and 2 bases, in that order; junction bases with no gene match: 12. The CDR3, as DNA: TGTGCCACCGAAGAATCGGGACAGCACACAGATACGCAGTATTTT. Its translation: CATEESGQHTDTQYF.

CDR3 protein: CASSIWVSNQPQHF. The CDR3 DNA follows: TGTGCCAGTAGTATTTGGGTCAGCAATCAGCCCCAGCATTTT. The rearrangement links TRBV19 to TRBJ1-5; D uncertain. Trimming pared 3 bases from V and 1 base from J, leaving 7 bases between. CDR3 length: 14 residues. The germline V gene has CDR1 LNHDA and CDR2 SQIVND (reference sequence).

The gene calls are TRBV6-2 or TRBV6-3 and TRBJ1-1; maybe TRBD1 (6 bases). The germline V gene has CDR1 MNHEY and CDR2 SVGEGT. Trimming removed 1 base at V and 5 bases at J, with 11 bases between. This CDR3 is built from 14 residues. The CDR3 spells CASSYYTGKTEAFF. The CDR3 DNA follows: TGTGCCAGCAGTTACTACACAGGGAAGACTGAAGCTTTCTTT.

The chain joins TRBV6-2 or TRBV6-3 to TRBJ2-7; TRBD2 might be the D (6 bases). The V and J ends lost 7 bases and 5 bases respectively, with 18 bases between them. From germline, CDR1 is MNHEY and CDR2 SVGEGT. This CDR3 spans 14 amino acids. The CDR3 is CASTPGLGPHEQYF. CDR3 in DNA: TGTGCCAGCACCCCGGGACTGGGACCCCACGAGCAGTACTTC.

V is TRBV15 and J is TRBJ2-7, with a possible D match to TRBD1 (5 bases). This CDR3 is built from 15 residues. Germline values: CDR1 LNHNV, CDR2 YYDKDF (reference sequence). V lost 0 bases and J 4 bases, leaving 13 bases between the germline ends. The CDR3 here is CATSRDRRQRYEQYF. The CDR3, as DNA: TGTGCCACCAGCAGAGATCGGCGACAGAGATACGAGCAGTACTTC.

The table lists this clonotype with a few counts. This chain uses TRBV4-3 with TRBJ2-1, with 9 positions matching TRBD2. CDR1 and CDR2 from the germline V gene are LGHNA and YSLEER. The CDR3 covers 17 residues. Trimming removed 0 bases from V and 4 bases from J; junction bases left unmatched: 7. CDR3 in DNA: TGCGCCAGCAGCCAAGATTCTCCTAGCGGGGAGTACAATGAGCAGTTCTTC. Translated: CASSQDSPSGEYNEQFF.

CDR3 sequence reads: CASSLARQGSTDTQYF. Written as DNA, the CDR3 is TGTGCCAGCAGCTTAGCGCGGCAGGGTAGCACAGATACGCAGTATTTT. The V and J genes are TRBV7-9 and TRBJ2-3; D is perhaps TRBD1 (5 bases). The ends were cut back, 0 bases at V and 0 bases at J, with 10 bases in the middle. The germline gives CDR1 SEHNR, CDR2 FQNEAQ (reference sequence). This CDR3 spans 16 amino acids.

The J gene is TRBJ1-5, the V gene TRBV4-3; possible D gene TRBD1, 5 bases. V was cut by 5 bases and J by 5 bases, with 7 bases left in between. CDR1 and CDR2 (germline): LGHNA, YSLEER. The CDR3 has 12 amino acids. The CDR3 DNA sequence: TGCGCCAGCAGCGGGGGATATCAGCCCCAGCATTTT. Translating it yields CASSGGYQPQHF.

This chain links TRBV7-9 with TRBJ1-2, with 7 bases aligning to TRBD1. This CDR3 spans 19 amino acids. The V gene's germline CDR1 is SEHNR and CDR2 FQNEAQ (reference sequence). V gave up 6 bases and J gave up 4 bases; unmatched junction bases: 23. This CDR3 reads CASSLRPVTGPLNPYGYTF. The CDR3, as DNA: TGTGCCAGCAGTCTACGTCCGGTGACAGGGCCCCTAAACCCCTATGGCTACACCTTC.

The CDR3 DNA follows: TGTGCCATCAGTGCTTCTGGAGATACGCAGTATTTT. As protein: CAISASGDTQYF. V usage is TRBV10-3 and J usage is TRBJ2-3; D call uncertain. The CDR3 extends over 12 amino acids. Per germline, CDR1 ENHRY and CDR2 SYGVKD. Trimming stripped 4 bases from V and 5 bases from J, with 7 bases between.